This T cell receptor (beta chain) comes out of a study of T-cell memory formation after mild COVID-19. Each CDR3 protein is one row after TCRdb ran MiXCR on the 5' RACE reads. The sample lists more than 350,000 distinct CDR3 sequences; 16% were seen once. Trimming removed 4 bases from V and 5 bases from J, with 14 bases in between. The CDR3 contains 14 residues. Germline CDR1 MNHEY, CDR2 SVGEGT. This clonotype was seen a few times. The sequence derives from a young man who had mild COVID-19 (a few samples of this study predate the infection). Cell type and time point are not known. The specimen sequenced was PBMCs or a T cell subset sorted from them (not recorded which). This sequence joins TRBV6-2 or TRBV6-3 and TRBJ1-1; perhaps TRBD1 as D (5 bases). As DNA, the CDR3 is TGTGCCAGCAGTTCCGGGACTACGGGGACTGAAGCTTTCTTT. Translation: CASSSGTTGTEAFF.